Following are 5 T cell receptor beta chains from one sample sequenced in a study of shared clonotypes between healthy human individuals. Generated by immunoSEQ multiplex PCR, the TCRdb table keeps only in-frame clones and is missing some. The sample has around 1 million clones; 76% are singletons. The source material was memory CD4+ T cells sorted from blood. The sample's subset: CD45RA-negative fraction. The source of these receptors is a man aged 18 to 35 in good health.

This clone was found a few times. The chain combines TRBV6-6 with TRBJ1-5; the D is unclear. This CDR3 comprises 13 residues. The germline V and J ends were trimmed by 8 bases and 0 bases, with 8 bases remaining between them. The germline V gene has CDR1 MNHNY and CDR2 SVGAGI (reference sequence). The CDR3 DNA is TGTGCCAGCGCGGGGAGTAGCAATCAGCCCCAGCATTTT. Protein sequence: CASAGSSNQPQHF.

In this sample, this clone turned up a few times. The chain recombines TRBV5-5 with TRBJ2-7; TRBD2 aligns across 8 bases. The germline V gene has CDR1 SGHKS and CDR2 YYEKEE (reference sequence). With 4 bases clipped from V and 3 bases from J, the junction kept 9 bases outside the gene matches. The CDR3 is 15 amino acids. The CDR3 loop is CASSHAGAGGYEQYF. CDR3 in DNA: TGTGCCAGCAGCCATGCAGGGGCGGGGGGCTACGAGCAGTACTTC.

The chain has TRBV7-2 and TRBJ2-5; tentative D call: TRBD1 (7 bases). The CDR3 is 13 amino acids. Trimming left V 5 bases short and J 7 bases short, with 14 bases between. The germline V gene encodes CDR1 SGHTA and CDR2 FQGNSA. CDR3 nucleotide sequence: TGTGCCAGCAGCACAGGGACAGCGGGGACCCAGTACTTC. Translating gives CASSTGTAGTQYF.

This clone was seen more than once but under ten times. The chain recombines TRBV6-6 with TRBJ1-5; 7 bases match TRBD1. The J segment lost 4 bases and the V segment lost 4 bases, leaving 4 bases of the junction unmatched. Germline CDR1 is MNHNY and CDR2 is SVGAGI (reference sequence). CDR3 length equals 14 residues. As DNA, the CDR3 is TGTGCCAGCAGTTCCCGGGACAGAAATCAGCCCCAGCATTTT. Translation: CASSSRDRNQPQHF.

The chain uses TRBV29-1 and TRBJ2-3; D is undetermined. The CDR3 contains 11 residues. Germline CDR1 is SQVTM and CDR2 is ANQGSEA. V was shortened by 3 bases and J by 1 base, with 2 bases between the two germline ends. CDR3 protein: CSVEGTDTQYF. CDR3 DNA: TGCAGCGTTGAGGGCACAGATACGCAGTATTTT.